The present T cell receptor beta chain was sequenced within a study of Tregs in tolerant kidney transplant recipients. Study-wide findings and caveats: Few patients were studied, so findings need validation in larger groups.

Assay: immunoSEQ multiplex PCR; the TCRdb copy retains only in-frame clones and omits some. Among some 240,000 clones, approximately 84% were seen once, and the ten largest hold under 0.65%. As regards this clone: Its specificity is not known.

J gave up 1 base and V 7 bases, and 2 bases lay outside the gene matches. In germline, CDR1 is SNHLY, CDR2 FYNNEI. The CDR3 extends over 14 amino acids. Sequencing used CD4+ T cells from blood. The TCR comes from a human donor in good health. The gene calls are TRBV2 and TRBJ2-2; 8 nucleotides agree with TRBD2. The CDR3 DNA sequence: TGTGCCAGCAAACTAGCGGAGAACACCGGGGAGCTGTTTTTT. Translating it yields CASKLAENTGELFF.